A single sample is the source of the 6 T cell receptor beta chains below, sequenced in a study of human T cells and chemical hapten exposure (TCRdb year 2021). Library prep was done by RACE. Sequenced using a NextSeq 500. The public reads were reprocessed in TCRdb via fastp at Q25 and MiXCR, keeping in-frame beta chains. Here each entry gathers all rows of one CDR3 protein and keeps the most common genes and DNA. The sample table shows around 380,000 distinct CDR3 sequences, and about 5.4% are seen once. In total, the top ten clones hold about 8.7% of the sample. According to the study, the label for this sample's time point signals: pre-sensitization, week 0. Explained via the paper, the treatment or condition label denotes: therapeutic diphenylcyclopropenone sensitization with weekly scalp DPC. This sample comprised whole blood, obtained in connection with sensitization to the hapten diphenylcyclopropenone (DPC). These receptors all stem from a woman between 18 and 30 years old with alopecia areata. Some clones in this sample may be carry-over from other donors' samples.

This clonotype came up a few times. CDR3 loop: CASSDRAADYGYTF. CDR3 bases: TGTGCCAGCAGTGACAGGGCTGCGGACTATGGCTACACCTTC. V gene TRBV2 combines with J gene TRBJ1-2; perhaps TRBD1 as D (5 bases). The length of the CDR3 is 14 residues. Between the trimmed V and J ends, which lost 3 bases and 3 bases, there was a span of 11 bases. Germline assignment: CDR1 SNHLY and CDR2 FYNNEI.

The rearrangement uses TRBV27 and TRBJ2-2, with D hard to call. The CDR3 sequence is 15 residues long. CDR1 and CDR2 (germline): MNHEY, SMNVEV (reference sequence). Trimming removed 2 bases at V and 4 bases at J, with 11 bases between. The CDR3 protein is CASSLVDPLTGELFF. CDR3 nucleotide sequence: TGTGCCAGCAGTTTAGTAGATCCCCTCACCGGGGAGCTGTTTTTT.

This clonotype has more than one count but fewer than ten. The chain carries TRBV7-2 and TRBJ2-3; TRBD2 matches at 8 bases. Germline V gene sequence: CDR1 SGHTA, CDR2 FQGNSA. This CDR3 is built from 17 residues. V lost 5 bases to trimming and J lost 2 bases; unmatched junction nucleotides: 12. The CDR3 sequence: CASSSFLAGRYTDTQYF. The CDR3 DNA sequence: TGTGCCAGCAGCAGTTTTTTAGCGGGGCGGTACACAGATACGCAGTATTTT. Variable domain in full (rest from reference TRBV7-2 and TRBJ2-3): GAGVSQSPSNKVTEKGKDVELRCDPISGHTALYWYRQSLGQGLEFLIYFQGNSAPDKSGLPSDRFSAERTGGSVSTLTIQRTQQEDSAVYLCASSSFLAGRYTDTQYFGPGTRLTVL.

The chain combines TRBV2 with TRBJ2-5; D is unclear. CDR1 and CDR2 (germline): SNHLY, FYNNEI. Trimming cost V 5 bases and J 5 bases, with 12 bases left between them. The CDR3 contains 13 residues. In DNA, the CDR3 is TGTGCCAGCAGTCAAATGCAACACGAGACCCAGTACTTC. Translated: CASSQMQHETQYF.

This clonotype came up many times. This chain connects TRBV3-1 to TRBJ2-2, with no clear D. V was pared by 4 bases and J by 6 bases, with 21 bases between. CDR1 and CDR2 from the germline V gene are LGHDT and YNNKEL (reference sequence). The CDR3 totals 17 residues. DNA for the CDR3: TGTGCCAGCAGCCTAACCTCCTATGCGCGCCGCGCCGGGGAGCTGTTTTTT. Translating gives CASSLTSYARRAGELFF.

This chain connects TRBV6-2 or TRBV6-3 to TRBJ2-3; TRBD2 matches at 11 bases. The CDR3 has 21 amino acids. Germline CDR1 MNHEY, CDR2 SVGEGT. The ends lost 0 bases at V and 0 bases at J; junction bases unmatched: 14. DNA for the CDR3: TGTGCCAGCAGTTACTCCCCCTCCCGCCCTAGCGGGGGGCTGAGCACAGATACGCAGTATTTT. Amino acids: CASSYSPSRPSGGLSTDTQYF.